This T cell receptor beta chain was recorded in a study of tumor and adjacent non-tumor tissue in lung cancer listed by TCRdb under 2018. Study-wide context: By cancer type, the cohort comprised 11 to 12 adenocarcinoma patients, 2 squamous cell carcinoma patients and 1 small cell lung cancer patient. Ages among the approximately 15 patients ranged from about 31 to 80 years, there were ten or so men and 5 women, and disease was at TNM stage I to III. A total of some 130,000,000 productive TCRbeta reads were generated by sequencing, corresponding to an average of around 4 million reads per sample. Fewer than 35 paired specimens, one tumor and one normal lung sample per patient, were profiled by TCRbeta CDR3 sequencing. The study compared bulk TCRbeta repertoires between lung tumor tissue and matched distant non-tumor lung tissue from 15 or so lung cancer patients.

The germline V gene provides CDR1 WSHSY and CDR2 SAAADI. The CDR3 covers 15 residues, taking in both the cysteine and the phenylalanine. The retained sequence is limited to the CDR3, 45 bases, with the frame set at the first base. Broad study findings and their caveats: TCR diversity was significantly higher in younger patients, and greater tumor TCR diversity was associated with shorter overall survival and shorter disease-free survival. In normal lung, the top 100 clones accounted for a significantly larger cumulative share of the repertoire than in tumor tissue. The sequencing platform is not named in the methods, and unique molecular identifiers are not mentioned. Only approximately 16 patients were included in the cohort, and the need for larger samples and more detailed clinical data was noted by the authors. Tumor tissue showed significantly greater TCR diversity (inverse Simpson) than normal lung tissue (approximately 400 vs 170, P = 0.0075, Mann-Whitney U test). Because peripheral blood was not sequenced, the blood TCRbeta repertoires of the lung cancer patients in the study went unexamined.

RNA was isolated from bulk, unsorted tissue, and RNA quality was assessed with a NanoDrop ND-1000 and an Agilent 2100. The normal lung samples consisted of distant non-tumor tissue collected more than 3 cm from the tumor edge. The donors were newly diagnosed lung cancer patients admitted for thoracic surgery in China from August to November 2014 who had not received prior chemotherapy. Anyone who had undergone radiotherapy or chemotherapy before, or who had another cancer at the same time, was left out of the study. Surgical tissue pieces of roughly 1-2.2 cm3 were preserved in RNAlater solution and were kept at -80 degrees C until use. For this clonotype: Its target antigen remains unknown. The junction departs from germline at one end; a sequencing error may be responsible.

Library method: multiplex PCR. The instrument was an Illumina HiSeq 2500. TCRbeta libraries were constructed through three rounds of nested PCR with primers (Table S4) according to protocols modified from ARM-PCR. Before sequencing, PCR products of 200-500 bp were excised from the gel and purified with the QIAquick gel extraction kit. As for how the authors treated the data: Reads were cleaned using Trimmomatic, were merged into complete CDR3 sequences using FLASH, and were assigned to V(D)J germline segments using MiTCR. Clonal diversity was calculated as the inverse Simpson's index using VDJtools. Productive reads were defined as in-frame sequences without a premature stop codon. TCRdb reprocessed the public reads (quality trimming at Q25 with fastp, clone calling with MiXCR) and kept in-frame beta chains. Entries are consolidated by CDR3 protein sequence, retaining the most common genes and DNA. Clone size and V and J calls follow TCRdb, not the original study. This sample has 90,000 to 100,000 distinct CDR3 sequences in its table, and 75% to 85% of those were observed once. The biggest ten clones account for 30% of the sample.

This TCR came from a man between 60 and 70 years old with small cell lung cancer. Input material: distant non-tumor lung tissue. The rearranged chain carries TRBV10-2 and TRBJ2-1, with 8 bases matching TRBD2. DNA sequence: TGCGCCAGCAGTCGTGACGGGGGGGCCTACAATGAGAAGATCTTC. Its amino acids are CASSRDGGAYNEKIF.